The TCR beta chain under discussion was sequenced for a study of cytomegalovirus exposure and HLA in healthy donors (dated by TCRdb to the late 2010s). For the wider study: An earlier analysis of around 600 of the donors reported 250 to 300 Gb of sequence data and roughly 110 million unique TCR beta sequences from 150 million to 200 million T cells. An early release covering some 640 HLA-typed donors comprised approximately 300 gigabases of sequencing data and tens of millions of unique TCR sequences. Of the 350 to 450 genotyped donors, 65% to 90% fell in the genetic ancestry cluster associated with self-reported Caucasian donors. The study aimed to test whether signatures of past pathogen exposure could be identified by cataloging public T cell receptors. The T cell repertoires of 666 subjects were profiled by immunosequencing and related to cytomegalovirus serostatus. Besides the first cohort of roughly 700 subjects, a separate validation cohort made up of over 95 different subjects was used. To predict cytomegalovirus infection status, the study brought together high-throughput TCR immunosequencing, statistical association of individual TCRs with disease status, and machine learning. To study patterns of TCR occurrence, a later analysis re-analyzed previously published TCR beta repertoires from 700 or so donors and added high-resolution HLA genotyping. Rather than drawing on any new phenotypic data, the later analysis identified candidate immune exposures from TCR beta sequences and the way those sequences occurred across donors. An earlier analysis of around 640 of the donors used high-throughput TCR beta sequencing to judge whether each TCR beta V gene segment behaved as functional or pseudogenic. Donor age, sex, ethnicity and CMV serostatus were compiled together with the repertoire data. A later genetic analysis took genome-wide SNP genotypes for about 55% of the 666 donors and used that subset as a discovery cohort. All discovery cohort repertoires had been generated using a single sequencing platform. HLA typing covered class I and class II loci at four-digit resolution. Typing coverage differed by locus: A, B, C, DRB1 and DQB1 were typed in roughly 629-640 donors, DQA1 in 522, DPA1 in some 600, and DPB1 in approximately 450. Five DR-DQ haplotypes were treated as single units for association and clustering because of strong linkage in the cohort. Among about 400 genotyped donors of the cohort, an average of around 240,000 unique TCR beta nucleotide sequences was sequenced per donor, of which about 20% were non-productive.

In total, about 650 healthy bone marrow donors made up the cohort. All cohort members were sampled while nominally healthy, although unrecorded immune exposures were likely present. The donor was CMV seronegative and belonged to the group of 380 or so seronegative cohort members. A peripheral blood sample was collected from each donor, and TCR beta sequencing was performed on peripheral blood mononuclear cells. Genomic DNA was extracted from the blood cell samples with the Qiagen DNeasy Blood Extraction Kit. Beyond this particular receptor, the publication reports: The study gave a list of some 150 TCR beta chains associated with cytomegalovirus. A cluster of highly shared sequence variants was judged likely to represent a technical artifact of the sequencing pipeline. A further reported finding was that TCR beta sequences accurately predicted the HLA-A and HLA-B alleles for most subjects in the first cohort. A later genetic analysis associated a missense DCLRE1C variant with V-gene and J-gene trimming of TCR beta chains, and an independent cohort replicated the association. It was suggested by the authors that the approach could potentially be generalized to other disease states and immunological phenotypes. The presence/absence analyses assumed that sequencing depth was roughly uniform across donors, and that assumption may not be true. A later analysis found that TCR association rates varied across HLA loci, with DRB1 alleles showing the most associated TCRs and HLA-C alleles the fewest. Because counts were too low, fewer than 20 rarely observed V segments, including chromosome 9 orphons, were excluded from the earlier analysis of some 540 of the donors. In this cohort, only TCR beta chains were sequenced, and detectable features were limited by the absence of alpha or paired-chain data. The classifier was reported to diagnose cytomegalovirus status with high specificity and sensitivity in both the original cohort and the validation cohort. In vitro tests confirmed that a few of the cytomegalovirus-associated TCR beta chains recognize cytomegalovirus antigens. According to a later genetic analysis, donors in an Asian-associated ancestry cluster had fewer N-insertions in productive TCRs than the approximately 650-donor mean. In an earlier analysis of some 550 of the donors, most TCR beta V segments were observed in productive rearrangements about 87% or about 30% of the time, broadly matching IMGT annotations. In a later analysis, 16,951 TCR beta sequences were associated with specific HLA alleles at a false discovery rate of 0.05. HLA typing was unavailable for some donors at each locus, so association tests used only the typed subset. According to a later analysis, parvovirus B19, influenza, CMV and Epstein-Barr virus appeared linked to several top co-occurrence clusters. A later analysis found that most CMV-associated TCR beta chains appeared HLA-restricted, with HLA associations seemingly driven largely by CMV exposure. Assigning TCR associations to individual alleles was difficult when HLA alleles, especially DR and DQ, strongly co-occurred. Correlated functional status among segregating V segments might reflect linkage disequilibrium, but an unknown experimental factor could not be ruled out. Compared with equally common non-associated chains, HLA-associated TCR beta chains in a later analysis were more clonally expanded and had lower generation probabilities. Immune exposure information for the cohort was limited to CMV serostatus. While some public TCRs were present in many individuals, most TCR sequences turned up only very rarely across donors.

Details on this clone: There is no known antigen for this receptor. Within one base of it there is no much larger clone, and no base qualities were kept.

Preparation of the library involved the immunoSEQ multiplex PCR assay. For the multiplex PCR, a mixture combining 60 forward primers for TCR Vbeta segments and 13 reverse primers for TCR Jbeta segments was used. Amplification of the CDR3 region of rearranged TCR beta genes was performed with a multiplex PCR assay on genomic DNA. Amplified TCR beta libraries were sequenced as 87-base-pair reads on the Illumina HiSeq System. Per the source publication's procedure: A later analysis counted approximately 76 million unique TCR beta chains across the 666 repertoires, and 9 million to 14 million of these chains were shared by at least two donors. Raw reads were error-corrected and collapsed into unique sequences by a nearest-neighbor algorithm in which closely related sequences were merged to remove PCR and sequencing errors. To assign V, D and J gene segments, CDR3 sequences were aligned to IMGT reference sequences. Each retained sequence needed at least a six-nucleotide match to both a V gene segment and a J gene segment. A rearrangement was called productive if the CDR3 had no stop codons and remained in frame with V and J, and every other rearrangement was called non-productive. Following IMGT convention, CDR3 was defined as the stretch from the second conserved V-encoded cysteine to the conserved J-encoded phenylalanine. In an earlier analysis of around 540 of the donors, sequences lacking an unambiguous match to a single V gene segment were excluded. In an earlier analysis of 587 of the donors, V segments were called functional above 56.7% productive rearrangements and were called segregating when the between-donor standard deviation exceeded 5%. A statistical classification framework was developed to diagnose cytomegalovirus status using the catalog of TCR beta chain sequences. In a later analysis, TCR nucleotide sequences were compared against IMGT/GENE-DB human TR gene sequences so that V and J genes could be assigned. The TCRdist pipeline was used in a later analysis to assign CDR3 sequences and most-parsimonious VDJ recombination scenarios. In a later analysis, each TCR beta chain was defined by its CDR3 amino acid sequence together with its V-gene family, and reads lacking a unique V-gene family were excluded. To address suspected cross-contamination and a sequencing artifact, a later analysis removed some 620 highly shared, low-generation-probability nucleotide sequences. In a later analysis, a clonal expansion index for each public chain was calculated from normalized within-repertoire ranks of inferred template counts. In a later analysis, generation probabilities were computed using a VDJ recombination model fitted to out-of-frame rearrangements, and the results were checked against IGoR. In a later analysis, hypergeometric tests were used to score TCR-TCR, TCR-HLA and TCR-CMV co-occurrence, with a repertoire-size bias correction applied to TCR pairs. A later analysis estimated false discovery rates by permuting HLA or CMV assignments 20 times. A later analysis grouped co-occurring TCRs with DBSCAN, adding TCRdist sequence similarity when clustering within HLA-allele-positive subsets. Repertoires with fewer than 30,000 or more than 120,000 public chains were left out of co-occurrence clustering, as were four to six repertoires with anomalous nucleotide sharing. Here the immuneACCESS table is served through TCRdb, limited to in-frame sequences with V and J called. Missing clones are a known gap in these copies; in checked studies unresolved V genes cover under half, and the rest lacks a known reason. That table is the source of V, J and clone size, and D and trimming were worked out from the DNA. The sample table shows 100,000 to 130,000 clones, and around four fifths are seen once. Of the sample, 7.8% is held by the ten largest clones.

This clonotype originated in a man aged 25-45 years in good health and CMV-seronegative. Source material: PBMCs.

The CDR3 reads CASSENRGNTGELFF. The sequenced DNA is TGTGCCAGCAGTGAAAACAGGGGGAACACCGGGGAGCTGTTTTTT. The chain couples TRBV2 to TRBJ2-2, and TRBD1 aligns with 7 junction nucleotides. Reading from cysteine to phenylalanine, the CDR3 counts 15 amino acids. The only DNA kept is the CDR3, 45 bases in frame from the first base. Trimming removed 2 bases from V and 1 base from J; the gene matches leave 1 base unexplained. The germline V gene provides CDR1 SNHLY and CDR2 FYNNEI.